The T cell receptor beta chain described here comes from a study of cytomegalovirus exposure and HLA in healthy donors. Germline V lookup: CDR1 LGHNA, CDR2 YSLEER. The CDR3 is 16 amino acids. The junction had 9 bases not matched to a gene; V was cut back by 1 base and J by 10 bases. It was with 60 Vbeta and 13 Jbeta primers that the PCR ran. Assay: immunoSEQ multiplex PCR; the TCRdb copy retains only in-frame clones and omits some. The table lists approximately 130,000 clones, approximately 85% of them singletons. This receptor was obtained from a boy aged 5-17 years in good health and CMV-seronegative. The chain uses TRBV4-3 and TRBJ1-6; TRBD1 aligns across 8 bases. The sequenced material came from PBMCs. CDR3 in DNA: TGCGCCAGCAGCCAAGGGGCAACAGGGGGGGACTCACCCCTCCACTTT. Its protein product is CASSQGATGGDSPLHF.